These T cell receptor beta chains were read from a single sample in a study of blood T cell repertoires in COVID-19. The method was immunoSEQ multiplex PCR; TCRdb's version includes in-frame clones alone and lacks a portion of them. The sample lists some 50,000 clones; around 80% were seen once. The sample comprised peripheral blood. These receptors were obtained from a man in his 70s with acute or convalescent COVID-19. Each CDR3 is given with its conserved first and last residue. D genes are given only for firm matches. Size is omitted from some rows. Given values are once, few, many or a class for expanded clones.

- | - | TRBJ2-7 | TRBV6-7 | CASTLRRGSSYEQYF | TGTGCCAGTACCCTGCGGAGGGGCAGTTCTTACGAGCAGTACTTC
- | once | TRBJ1-4 | TRBV19 | CASSRPGFGGETNEKLFF | TGTGCCAGTAGTCGGCCGGGTTTTGGGGGGGAAACTAATGAAAAACTGTTTTTT
- | few | TRBJ2-3 | TRBV1 | CTSSRSEVLTDTQYF | TGCACCAGCAGCCGATCAGAGGTCCTCACAGATACGCAGTATTTT
- | - | TRBJ1-1 | TRBV2 | CASLQQNTEAFF | TGTGCCAGCCTCCAACAGAACACTGAAGCTTTCTTT
- | once | TRBJ1-4 | TRBV11-2 | CASSVEGDRHEKLFF | TGTGCCAGCAGCGTTGAAGGCGACAGGCATGAAAAACTGTTTTTT
- | - | TRBJ2-2 | TRBV29-1 | CSAGRSTGELFF | TGCAGCGCCGGGAGAAGCACCGGGGAGCTGTTTTTT
TRBD2 | few | TRBJ2-1 | TRBV19 | CASSPRTSGDREQFF | TGTGCCAGTAGTCCCCGGACTAGCGGGGATCGTGAGCAGTTCTTC
- | - | TRBJ2-3 | TRBV12-3/TRBV12-4 | CASSLGPLRVYF | TGTGCCAGCAGTTTGGGCCCCTTACGAGTGTATTTT
TRBD1 | - | TRBJ2-1 | TRBV6-6 | CASKGQGTNNEQFF | TGTGCCAGCAAGGGACAGGGAACAAACAATGAGCAGTTCTTC
- | - | TRBJ1-5 | TRBV30 | CAWSEQGHQPQHF | TGTGCCTGGAGTGAACAGGGTCATCAGCCCCAGCATTTT
- | - | TRBJ2-7 | TRBV25-1 | CASSVSGSSYEQYF | TGTGCCAGCAGTGTTAGTGGTAGCTCCTACGAGCAGTACTTC
TRBD1 | - | TRBJ1-4 | TRBV7-2 | CASSLNGQDLLFF | TGTGCCAGCAGCTTAAATGGACAGGATTTACTGTTTTTT
- | few | TRBJ1-3 | TRBV7-6 | CASSLAGGRTKGNTIYF | TGTGCCAGCAGCTTAGCCGGAGGACGGACGAAGGGAAACACCATATATTTT
- | - | TRBJ1-5 | TRBV6-5 | CASLEGPYQPQHF | TGTGCCAGCTTAGAGGGTCCCTATCAGCCCCAGCATTTT
TRBD1 | - | TRBJ1-3 | TRBV19 | CASNPDRRGSGNTIYF | TGTGCCAGTAACCCGGACAGGCGAGGCTCTGGAAACACCATATATTTT
- | - | TRBJ1-6 | TRBV4-3 | CASSRVRSGSYNSPLHF | TGCGCCAGCAGCCGAGTTAGATCGGGTTCCTATAATTCACCCCTCCACTTT
- | - | TRBJ2-2 | TRBV21-1 | CASSKVGGDTGELFF | TGTGCCAGCAGCAAAGTGGGGGGGGACACCGGGGAGCTGTTTTTT
- | - | TRBJ2-3 | TRBV5-8 | CASSLGRYTDTQYF | TGTGCCAGCAGCTTGGGGCGGTACACAGATACGCAGTATTTT
TRBD2 | - | TRBJ2-3 | TRBV5-5 | CASSVTGGSTDTQYF | TGTGCCAGCAGCGTCACCGGGGGGAGCACAGATACGCAGTATTTT
- | - | TRBJ1-2 | TRBV30 | CAWSSTVRRYGYTF | TGTGCCTGGAGTTCGACAGTGCGGCGCTATGGCTACACCTTC
- | - | TRBJ1-1 | TRBV9 | CASSLEGDTEAFF | TGTGCCAGCAGTCTTGAAGGGGACACTGAAGCTTTCTTT
- | few | TRBJ1-2 | TRBV6-5 | CASSPTGTYGYTF | TGTGCCAGCAGTCCAACAGGTACCTATGGCTACACCTTC
- | - | TRBJ1-1 | TRBV27 | CASSFNRQNTEAFF | TGTGCCAGCAGTTTCAACAGACAGAACACTGAAGCTTTCTTT
- | - | TRBJ1-5 | TRBV6-2/TRBV6-3 | CASSYGGAGSNQPQHF | TGTGCCAGCAGTTACGGGGGGGCCGGGAGCAATCAGCCCCAGCATTTT
- | - | TRBJ1-5 | TRBV19 | CASSMLQGLGSNQPQHF | TGTGCCAGTAGTATGCTTCAGGGGTTAGGGAGCAATCAGCCCCAGCATTTT